This T cell receptor beta chain was sequenced during a study of T cell responses to AZD1222 COVID-19 vaccine. This clone was detected once. Its target is unknown. Germline V lookup: CDR1 SQVTM, CDR2 ANQGSEA. This CDR3 has 11 amino acids. Study outcomes and limitations: Across the whole spike, CD4 TCRs peaked at regions 160-218 and 743-854. There were mostly white British donors and more females than males, and clonal diversity was possibly underestimated.

Only in-frame clones appear in the TCRdb table, and some are missing; sequencing was by immunoSEQ multiplex PCR. The profile shows some 110,000 clones, roughly 91% of them singletons. The input for sequencing was peripheral blood, taken 28 days after the second AZD1222 dose. The chain couples TRBV29-1 to TRBJ1-2; D is possibly TRBD1 (5 bases). The source is an adult who received the AZD1222 COVID-19 vaccine. For the CDR3, the DNA is TGCCCCCACCAAGGGGTGCGGGGCTACACCTTC. Its protein product is CPHQGVRGYTF. Looking up the rest from reference TRBV29-1 and TRBJ1-2 gives the full variable domain: SAVISQKPSRDICQRGTSLTIQCQVDSQVTMMFWYRQQPGQSLTLIATANQGSEATYESGFVIDKFPISRPNLTFSTLTVSNMSPEDSSIYLCPHQGVRGYTFGSGTRLTVV.